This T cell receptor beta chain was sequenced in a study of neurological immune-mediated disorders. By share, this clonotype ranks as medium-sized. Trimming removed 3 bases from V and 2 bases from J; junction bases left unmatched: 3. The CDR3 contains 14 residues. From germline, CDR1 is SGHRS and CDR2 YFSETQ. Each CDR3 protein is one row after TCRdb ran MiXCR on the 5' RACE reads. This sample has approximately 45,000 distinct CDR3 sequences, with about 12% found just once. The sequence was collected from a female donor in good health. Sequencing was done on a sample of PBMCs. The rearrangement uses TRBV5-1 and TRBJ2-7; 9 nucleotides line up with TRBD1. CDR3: CASSSRQGAYEQYF. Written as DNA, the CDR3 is TGCGCCAGCAGCTCCCGACAGGGGGCCTACGAGCAGTACTTC.